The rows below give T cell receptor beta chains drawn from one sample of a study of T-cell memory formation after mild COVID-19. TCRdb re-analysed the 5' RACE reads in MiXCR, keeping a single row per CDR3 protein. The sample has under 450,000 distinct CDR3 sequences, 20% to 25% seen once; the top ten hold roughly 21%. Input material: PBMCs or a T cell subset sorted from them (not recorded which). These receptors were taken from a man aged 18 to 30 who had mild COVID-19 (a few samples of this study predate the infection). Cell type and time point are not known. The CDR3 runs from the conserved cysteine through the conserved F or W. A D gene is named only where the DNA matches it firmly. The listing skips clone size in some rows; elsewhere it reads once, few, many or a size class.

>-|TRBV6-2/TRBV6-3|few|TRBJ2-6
CASRVNVISGANVLTF
TGTGCCAGCAGAGTTAATGTGATCTCTGGGGCCAACGTCCTGACTTTC
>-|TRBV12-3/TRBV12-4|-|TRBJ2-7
CASSLIGNEQYF
TGTGCCAGCAGTTTAATCGGGAACGAGCAGTACTTC
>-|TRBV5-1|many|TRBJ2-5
CASSLGLAETQYF
TGTGCCAGCAGCTTAGGGCTAGCGGAGACCCAGTACTTC
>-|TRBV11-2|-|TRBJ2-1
CASSSRGSPGLSYNEQFF
TGTGCCAGCAGCTCACGAGGCAGCCCGGGACTTTCCTACAATGAGCAGTTCTTC
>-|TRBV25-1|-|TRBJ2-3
CASRRDTDTQYF
TGTGCCAGCCGCCGGGACACAGATACGCAGTATTTT
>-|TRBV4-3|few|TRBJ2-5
CASSQEDYGGEKYF
TGCGCCAGCAGCCAAGAGGATTACGGGGGTGAAAAGTACTTC
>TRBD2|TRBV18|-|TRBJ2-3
CASSPQAGGPRAQYF
TGTGCCAGCTCACCACAAGCGGGGGGGCCCCGTGCGCAGTATTTT
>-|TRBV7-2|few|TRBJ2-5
CASSPSRVQETQYF
TGTGCCAGCAGCCCCAGTCGGGTACAAGAGACCCAGTACTTC
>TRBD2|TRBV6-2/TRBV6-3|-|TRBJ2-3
CASSYPMTGGPTDTQYF
TGTGCCAGCAGTTACCCCATGACGGGGGGGCCCACAGATACGCAGTATTTT
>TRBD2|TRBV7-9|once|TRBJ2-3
CASSQVLAGSPQYF
TGTGCCAGCAGCCAAGTACTAGCGGGGTCACCGCAGTATTTT
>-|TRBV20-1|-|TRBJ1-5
CSAREVGRGRVGSNQPQHF
TGCAGTGCTAGAGAGGTGGGCAGGGGTAGGGTGGGTAGCAATCAGCCCCAGCATTTT
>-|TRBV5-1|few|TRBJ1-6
CASSLESAGSNSPLHF
TGCGCCAGCAGCTTGGAGTCGGCGGGGTCAAATTCACCCCTCCACTTT
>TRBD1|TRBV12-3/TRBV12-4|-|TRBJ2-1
CASSLAPGQGGSEQFF
TGTGCCAGCAGTTTAGCTCCGGGACAGGGAGGGAGTGAGCAGTTCTTC
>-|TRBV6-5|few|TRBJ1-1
CASSYDETENTEAFF
TGTGCCAGCAGTTACGACGAGACAGAGAACACTGAAGCTTTCTTT
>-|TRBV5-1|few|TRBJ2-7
CASSLGSRGAMVYF
TGCGCCAGCAGCTTGGGAAGCAGGGGGGCGATGGTGTACTTC
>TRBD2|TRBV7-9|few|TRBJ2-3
CASSLGSGGAPNTQYF
TGTGCCAGCAGCTTGGGTAGCGGGGGGGCCCCGAATACGCAGTATTTT
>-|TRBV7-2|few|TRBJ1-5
CASSLFQGQRPQHF
TGTGCCAGCAGTCTTTTCCAGGGGCAAAGGCCCCAGCATTTT
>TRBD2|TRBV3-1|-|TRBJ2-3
CASSQASGGFTDTQYF
TGTGCCAGCAGCCAAGCTAGCGGGGGGTTCACAGATACGCAGTATTTT
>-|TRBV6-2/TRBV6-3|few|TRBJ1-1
CASSRDGLATEAFF
TGTGCCAGCAGCCGGGACGGGCTTGCCACTGAAGCTTTCTTT
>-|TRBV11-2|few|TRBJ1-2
CASSLARTDYGYTF
TGTGCCAGCAGCTTAGCGCGGACAGACTATGGCTACACCTTC
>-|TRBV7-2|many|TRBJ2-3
CASSLERTSSSTDTQYF
TGTGCCAGCAGCCTCGAGAGGACCTCATCTAGCACAGATACGCAGTATTTT
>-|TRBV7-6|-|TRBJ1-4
CASSVDRGRKLFF
TGTGCCAGCAGCGTCGACCGGGGGAGAAAACTGTTTTTT
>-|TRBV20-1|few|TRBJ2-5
CSARLPSQETQYF
TGCAGTGCTAGATTACCGTCGCAAGAGACCCAGTACTTC
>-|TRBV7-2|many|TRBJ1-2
CASSSPVLEGYTF
TGTGCCAGCAGCTCCCCGGTTTTGGAGGGCTACACCTTC
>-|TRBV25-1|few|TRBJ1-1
CASSGKQAFF
TGTGCCAGCAGTGGGAAACAAGCTTTCTTT
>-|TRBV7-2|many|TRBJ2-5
CASSLLERWGTQYF
TGTGCCAGCAGCTTACTAGAGCGATGGGGGACCCAGTACTTC
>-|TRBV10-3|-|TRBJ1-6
CATSPGGAYNSPLHF
TGTGCCACCTCCCCGGGGGGCGCGTATAATTCACCCCTCCACTTT
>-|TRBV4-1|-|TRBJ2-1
CASSQSREKFF
TGCGCCAGCAGCCAGTCTCGAGAGAAGTTCTTC
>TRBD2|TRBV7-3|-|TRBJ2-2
CASRPTRGGGELFF
TGTGCCAGCAGACCGACCCGGGGGGGCGGGGAGCTGTTTTTT